This T cell receptor beta chain is drawn from a study of T cell responses to AZD1222 COVID-19 vaccine. TCRdb's table, derived via immunoSEQ multiplex PCR, lists solely in-frame clones and lacks some. The table has 100,000 to 150,000 clones, about nine tenths seen once. CDR1 is MNHNY, CDR2 SVGAGI, per germline (reference sequence). Trimming removed 4 bases from V and 2 bases from J; junction bases left unmatched: 8. The length of the CDR3 is 16 residues. The source was peripheral blood, collected on day 0 of AZD1222 vaccination. The source is an adult in good health. This chain links TRBV6-6 with TRBJ2-7, with TRBD1 identical over 10 bases. As DNA, the CDR3 is TGTGCCAGCAGTTTATTACCGGGACAGGGGACCTACGAGCAGTACTTC. Amino acid sequence: CASSLLPGQGTYEQYF.